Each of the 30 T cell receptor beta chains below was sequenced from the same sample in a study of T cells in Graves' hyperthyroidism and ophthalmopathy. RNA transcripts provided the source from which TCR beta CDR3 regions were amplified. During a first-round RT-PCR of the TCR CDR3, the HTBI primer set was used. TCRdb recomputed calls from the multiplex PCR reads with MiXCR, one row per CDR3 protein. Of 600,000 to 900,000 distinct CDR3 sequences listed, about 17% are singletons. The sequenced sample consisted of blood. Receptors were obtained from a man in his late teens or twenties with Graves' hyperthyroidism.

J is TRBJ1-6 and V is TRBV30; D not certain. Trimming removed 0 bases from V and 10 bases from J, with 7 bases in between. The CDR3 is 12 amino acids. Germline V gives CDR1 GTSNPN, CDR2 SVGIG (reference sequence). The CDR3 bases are TGTGCCTGGAGTGTACCCAGATCACCCCTCCACTTT. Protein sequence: CAWSVPRSPLHF.

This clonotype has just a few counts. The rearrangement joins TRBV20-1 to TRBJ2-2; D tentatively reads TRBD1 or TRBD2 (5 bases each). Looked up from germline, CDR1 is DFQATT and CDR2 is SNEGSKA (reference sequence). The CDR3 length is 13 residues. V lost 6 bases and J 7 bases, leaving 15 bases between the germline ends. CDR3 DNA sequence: TGCAGTGCCGCGAGGGCGAGGGGCGGGGAGCTGTTTTTT. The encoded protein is CSAARARGGELFF.

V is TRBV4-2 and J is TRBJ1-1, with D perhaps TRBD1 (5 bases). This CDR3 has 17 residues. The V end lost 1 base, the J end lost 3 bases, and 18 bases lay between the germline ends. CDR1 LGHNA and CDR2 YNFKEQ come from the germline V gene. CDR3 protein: CASSQGRGRQRHTEAFF. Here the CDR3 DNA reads TGTGCCAGCAGCCAAGGGAGGGGTCGGCAGCGTCACACTGAAGCTTTCTTT.

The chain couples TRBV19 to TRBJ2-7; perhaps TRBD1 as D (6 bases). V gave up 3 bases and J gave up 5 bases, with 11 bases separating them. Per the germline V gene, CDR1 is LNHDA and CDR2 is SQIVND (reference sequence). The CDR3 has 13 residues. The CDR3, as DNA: TGTGCCAGTAGTATGACCCCAGGGGACGAGCAGTACTTC. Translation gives CASSMTPGDEQYF.

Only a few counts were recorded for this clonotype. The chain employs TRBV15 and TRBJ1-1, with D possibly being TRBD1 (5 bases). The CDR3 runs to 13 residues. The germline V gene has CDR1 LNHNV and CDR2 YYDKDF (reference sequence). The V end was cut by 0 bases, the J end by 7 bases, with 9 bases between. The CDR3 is CATSRDQGREAFF. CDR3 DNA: TGTGCCACCAGCAGAGATCAGGGTCGTGAAGCTTTCTTT.

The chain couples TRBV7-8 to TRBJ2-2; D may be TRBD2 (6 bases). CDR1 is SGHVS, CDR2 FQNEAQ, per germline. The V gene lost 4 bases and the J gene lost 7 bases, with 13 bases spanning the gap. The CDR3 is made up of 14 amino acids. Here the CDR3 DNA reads TGTGCCAGCAGCTCCTCTAGCGTTAGCGGGGAGCTGTTTTTT. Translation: CASSSSSVSGELFF.

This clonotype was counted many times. CDR3 bases: TGTGCCAGCAGTTTCCCTACTAGCGGGAGGCCAGATACGCAGTATTTT. This codes for CASSFPTSGRPDTQYF. This sequence joins TRBV28 and TRBJ2-3, with 12 bases identical to TRBD2. Germline CDR1 MDHEN, CDR2 SYDVKM. V was pared by 3 bases and J by 4 bases, with 5 bases of the junction left unmatched. There are 16 residues in the CDR3.

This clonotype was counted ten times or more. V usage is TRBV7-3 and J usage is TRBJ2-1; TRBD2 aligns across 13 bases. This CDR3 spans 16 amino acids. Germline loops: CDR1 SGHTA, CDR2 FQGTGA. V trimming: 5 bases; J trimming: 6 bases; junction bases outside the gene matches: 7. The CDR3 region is CASSQRTSGSVNEQFF. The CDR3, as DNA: TGTGCCAGCAGCCAACGGACTAGCGGGAGTGTCAATGAGCAGTTCTTC.

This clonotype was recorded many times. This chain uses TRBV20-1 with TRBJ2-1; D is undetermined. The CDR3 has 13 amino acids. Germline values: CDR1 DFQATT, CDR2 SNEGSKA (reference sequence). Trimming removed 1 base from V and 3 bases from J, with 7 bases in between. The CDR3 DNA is TGCAGTGCTAGAGCTACTGGCTACAATGAGCAGTTCTTC. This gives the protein CSARATGYNEQFF.

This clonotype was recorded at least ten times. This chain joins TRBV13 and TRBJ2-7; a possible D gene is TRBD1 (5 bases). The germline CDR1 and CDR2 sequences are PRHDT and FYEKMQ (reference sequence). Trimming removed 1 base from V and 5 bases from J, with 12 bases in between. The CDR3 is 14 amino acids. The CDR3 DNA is TGTGCCAGCAGCTTAGCAGGCAGGGCCCACGAGCAGTACTTC. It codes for CASSLAGRAHEQYF.

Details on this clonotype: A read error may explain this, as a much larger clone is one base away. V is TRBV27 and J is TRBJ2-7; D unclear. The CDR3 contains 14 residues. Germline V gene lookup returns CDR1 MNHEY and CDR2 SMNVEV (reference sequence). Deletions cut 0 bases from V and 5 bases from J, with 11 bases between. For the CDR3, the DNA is TGTGCCAGCAGTTTATCGAGTGGCGTCGACGAGCAGTACTTC. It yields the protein CASSLSSGVDEQYF.

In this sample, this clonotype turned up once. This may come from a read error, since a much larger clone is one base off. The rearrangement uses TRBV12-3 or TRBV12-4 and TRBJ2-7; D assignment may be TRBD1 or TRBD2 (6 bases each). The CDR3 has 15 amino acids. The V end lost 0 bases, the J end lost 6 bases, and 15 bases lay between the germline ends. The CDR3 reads CASSLASRGGFEQYF. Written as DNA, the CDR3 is TGTGCCAGCAGTTTAGCGTCCAGGGGAGGTTTCGAGCAGTACTTC.

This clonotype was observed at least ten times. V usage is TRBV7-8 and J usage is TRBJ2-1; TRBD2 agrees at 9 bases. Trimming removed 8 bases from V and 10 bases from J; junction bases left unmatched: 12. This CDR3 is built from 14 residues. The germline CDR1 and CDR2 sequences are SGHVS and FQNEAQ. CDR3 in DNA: TGTGCCAGCTCCAGAGGTCTAGCGGGACTGGAGCAGTTCTTC. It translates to CASSRGLAGLEQFF.

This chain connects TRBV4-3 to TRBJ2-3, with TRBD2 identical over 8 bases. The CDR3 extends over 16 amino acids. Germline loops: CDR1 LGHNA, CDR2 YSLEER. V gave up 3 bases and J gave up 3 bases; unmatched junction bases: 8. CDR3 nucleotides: TGCGCCAGCAGCCAGTTTCCAGCGGGAGCAACAGATACGCAGTATTTT. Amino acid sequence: CASSQFPAGATDTQYF.

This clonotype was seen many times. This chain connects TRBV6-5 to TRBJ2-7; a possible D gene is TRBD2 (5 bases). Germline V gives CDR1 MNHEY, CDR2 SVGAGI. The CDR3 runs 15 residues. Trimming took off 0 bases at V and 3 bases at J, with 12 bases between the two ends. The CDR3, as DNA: TGTGCCAGCAGTTACTCGGGCCTTACTAGCTACGAGCAGTACTTC. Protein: CASSYSGLTSYEQYF.

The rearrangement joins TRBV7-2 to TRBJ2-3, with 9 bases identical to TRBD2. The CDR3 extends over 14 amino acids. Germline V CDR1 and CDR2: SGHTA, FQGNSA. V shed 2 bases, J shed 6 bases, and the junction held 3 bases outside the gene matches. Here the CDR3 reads CASSLSSGIDTQYF. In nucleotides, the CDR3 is TGTGCCAGCAGCTTATCTAGCGGGATTGATACGCAGTATTTT.

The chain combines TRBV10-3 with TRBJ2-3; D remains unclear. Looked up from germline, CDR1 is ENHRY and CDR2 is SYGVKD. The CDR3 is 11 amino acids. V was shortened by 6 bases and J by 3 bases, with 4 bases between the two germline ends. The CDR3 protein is CAIRVTDTQYF. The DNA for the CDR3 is TGTGCCATCAGGGTAACAGATACGCAGTATTTT.

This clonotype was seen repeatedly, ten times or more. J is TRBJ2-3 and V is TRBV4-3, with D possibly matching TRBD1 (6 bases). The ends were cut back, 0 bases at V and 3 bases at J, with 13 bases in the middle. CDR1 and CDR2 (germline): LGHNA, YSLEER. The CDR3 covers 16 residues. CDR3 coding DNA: TGCGCCAGCAGCCAAGATACGCAGGGGAAGACAGATACGCAGTATTTT. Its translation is CASSQDTQGKTDTQYF.

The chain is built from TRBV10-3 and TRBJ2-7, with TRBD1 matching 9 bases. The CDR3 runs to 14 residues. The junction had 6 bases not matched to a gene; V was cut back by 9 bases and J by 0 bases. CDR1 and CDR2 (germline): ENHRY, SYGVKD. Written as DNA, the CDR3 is TGTGCCATAAAACAGGGGGCAAGCTCCTACGAGCAGTACTTC. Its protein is CAIKQGASSYEQYF.

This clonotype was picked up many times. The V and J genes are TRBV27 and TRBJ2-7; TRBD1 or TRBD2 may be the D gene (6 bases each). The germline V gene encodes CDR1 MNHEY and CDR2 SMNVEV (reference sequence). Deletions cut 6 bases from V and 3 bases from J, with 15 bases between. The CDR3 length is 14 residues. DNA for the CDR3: TGTGCCAGCAGGGAAGGGGGGCTTAGCTACGAGCAGTACTTC. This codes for CASREGGLSYEQYF.

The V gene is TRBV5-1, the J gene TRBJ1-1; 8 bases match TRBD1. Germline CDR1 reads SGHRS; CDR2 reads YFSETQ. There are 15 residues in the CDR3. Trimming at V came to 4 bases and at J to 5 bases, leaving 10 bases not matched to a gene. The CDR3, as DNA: TGCGCCAGCAGCCAAGAGACACAGGGGGAGACTGAAGCTTTCTTT. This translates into CASSQETQGETEAFF.

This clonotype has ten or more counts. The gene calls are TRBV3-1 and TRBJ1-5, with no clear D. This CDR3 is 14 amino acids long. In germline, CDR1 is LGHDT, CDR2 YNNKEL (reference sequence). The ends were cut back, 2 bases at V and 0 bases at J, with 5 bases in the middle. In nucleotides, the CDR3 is TGTGCCAGCAGCCAATCCCTTAGCAATCAGCCCCAGCATTTT. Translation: CASSQSLSNQPQHF. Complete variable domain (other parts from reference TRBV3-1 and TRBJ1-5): DTAVSQTPKYLVTQMGNDKSIKCEQNLGHDTMYWYKQDSKKFLKIMFSYNNKELIINETVPNRFSPKSPDKAHLNLHINSLELGDSAVYFCASSQSLSNQPQHFGDGTRLSIL.

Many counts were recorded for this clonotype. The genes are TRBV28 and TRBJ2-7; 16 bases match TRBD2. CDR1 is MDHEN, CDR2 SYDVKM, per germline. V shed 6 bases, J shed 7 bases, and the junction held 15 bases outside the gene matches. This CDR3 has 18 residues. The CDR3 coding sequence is TGTGCCAGCAGGCAACTCGGGACTAGCGGGAGGGCCCCGCGGGAGCAGTACTTC. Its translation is CASRQLGTSGRAPREQYF.

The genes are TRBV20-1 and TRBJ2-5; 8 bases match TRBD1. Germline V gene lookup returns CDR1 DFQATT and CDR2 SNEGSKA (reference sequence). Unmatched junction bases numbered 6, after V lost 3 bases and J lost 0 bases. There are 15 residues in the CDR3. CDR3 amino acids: CSASRQGADQETQYF. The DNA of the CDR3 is TGCAGTGCTAGCAGGCAGGGGGCGGACCAAGAGACCCAGTACTTC.

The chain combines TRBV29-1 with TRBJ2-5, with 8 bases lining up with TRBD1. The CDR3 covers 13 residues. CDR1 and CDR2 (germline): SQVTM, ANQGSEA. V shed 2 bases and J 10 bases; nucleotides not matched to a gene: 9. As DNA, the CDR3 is TGCAGCGTTGAAAGAGGACAGGGTCGGAGCCAGTACTTC. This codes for CSVERGQGRSQYF.

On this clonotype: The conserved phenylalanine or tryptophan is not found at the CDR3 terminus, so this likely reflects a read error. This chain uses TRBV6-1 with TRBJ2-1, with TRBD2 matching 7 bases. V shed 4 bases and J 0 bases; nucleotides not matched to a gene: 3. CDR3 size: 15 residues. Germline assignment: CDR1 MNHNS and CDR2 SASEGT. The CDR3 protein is CASSVGRNSYNEQFS. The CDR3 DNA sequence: TGTGCCAGCAGTGTCGGGAGGAACTCCTACAATGAGCAGTTCTCC.

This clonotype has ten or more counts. This CDR3 reads CATRSGTVRRDTQYF. The CDR3 DNA follows: TGTGCCACCAGATCCGGGACAGTGAGAAGAGATACGCAGTATTTT. The J gene is TRBJ2-3, the V gene TRBV24-1, with 7 positions matching TRBD1. The junction had 11 bases not matched to a gene; V was cut back by 7 bases and J by 5 bases. Per the germline V gene, CDR1 is KGHDR and CDR2 is SFDVKD. The CDR3 contains 15 residues.

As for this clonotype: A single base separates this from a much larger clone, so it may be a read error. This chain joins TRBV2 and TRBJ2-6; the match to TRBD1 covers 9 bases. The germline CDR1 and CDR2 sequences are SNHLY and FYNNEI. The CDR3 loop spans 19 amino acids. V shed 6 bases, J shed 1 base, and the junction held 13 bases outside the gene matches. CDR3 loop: CASRSRDRVSRSGANVLTF. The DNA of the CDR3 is TGTGCCAGCAGGTCCCGGGACAGGGTATCGCGTTCTGGGGCCAACGTCCTGACTTTC. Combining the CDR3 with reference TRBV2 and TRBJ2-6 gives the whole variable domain EPEVTQTPSHQVTQMGQEVILRCVPISNHLYFYWYRQILGQKVEFLVSFYNNEISEKSEIFDDQFSVERPDGSNFTLKIRSTKLEDSAMYFCASRSRDRVSRSGANVLTFGAGSRLTVL.

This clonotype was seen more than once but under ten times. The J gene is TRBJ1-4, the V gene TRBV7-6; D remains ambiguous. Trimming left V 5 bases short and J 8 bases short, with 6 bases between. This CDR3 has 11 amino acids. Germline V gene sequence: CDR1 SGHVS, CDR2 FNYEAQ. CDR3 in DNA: TGTGCCAGCAGCCACGCAGAAAAACTGTTTTTT. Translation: CASSHAEKLFF.

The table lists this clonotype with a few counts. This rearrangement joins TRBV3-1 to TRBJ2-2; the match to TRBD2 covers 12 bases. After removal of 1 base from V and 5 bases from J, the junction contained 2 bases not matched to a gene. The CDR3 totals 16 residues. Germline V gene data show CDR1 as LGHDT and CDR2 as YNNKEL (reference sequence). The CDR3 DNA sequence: TGTGCCAGCAGCCAAGGACTAGCGGGAGTTACCGGGGAGCTGTTTTTT. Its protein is CASSQGLAGVTGELFF.